This TCR beta chain originates from a study of cytomegalovirus exposure and HLA in healthy donors. Germline V CDR1 and CDR2: SGDLS, YYNGEE. The germline V and J ends were trimmed by 3 bases and 6 bases, with 9 bases remaining between them. The CDR3 is 12 residues long. The PCR ran on 60 Vbeta and 13 Jbeta primers. Some clones are missing from TCRdb's copy, which holds only in-frame ones; the method was immunoSEQ multiplex PCR. The sample holds approximately 100,000 clones, 65% to 80% seen once. This receptor was obtained from a woman between 18 and 30 years old in good health and CMV-seropositive. V is TRBV9 and J is TRBJ1-1; D is possibly TRBD1 (5 bases). The sequencing input was PBMCs. The DNA of the CDR3 is TGTGCCAGCAGCGAACAGGATGCTGAAGCTTTCTTT. Translating it yields CASSEQDAEAFF.